The clone carrying this T cell receptor beta chain occurred many times. What it binds is unknown. The data originate from a study of early T cells in non-severe SARS-CoV-2 infection. In the study overall: Sequencing input comprised bulk RNA from unsorted whole blood; chain pairing was not available.

The study, taken as a whole, reports: Using VDJdb, the matching emphasized anti-spike CD8 responses while missing private and CD4 specificities.

The CDR3 totals 15 residues. Per germline, CDR1 KGHSH and CDR2 LQKENI. V lost 3 bases and J 0 bases, leaving 12 bases between the germline ends. Attached unique molecular identifiers marked individual cDNA molecules. TCRdb reprocessed the 5' RACE reads with MiXCR, giving one entry per CDR3 protein. The sample lists around 49,000 distinct CDR3 sequences, approximately 10% occurring once. The source is an adult who was a healthcare worker with PCR-confirmed SARS-CoV-2 infection or an uninfected control (not recorded which). The sequenced sample consisted of whole blood. The rearrangement links TRBV18 to TRBJ2-7; D is ambiguous. DNA for the CDR3: TGTGCCAGCTCACCGGTTGGTCACATCTCCTACGAGCAGTACTTC. It encodes CASSPVGHISYEQYF.